These 12 T cell receptor beta chains were sequenced from one sample in a study of regulatory T cells in long-lasting Graves disease. Both iRepertoire HTBI primers and Arm-PCR of CDR3 regions were used to build the TCR beta libraries. TCRdb re-called the multiplex PCR reads with MiXCR, one entry per CDR3 protein. The sample gives approximately 400,000 distinct CDR3 sequences, about 15% of which show up once; over 15% is in the top ten. The time point was: newly diagnosed GD, antithyroid drugs for less than 3 months. The TCR library was made from RNA extracted from PBMCs. This sample also appeared in a second study, on T cells in Graves' hyperthyroidism and ophthalmopathy.

The sample here was peripheral blood mononuclear cells (PBMCs), taken at new diagnosis, from a patient treated with antithyroid drugs. These receptors were collected from a young woman with Graves disease.

The table lists this clonotype with many counts. The chain combines TRBV20-1 with TRBJ2-7; 11 nucleotides align to TRBD1. V dropped 3 bases and J dropped 3; count of bases not matched to a gene: 4. The germline CDR1 and CDR2 sequences are DFQATT and SNEGSKA (reference sequence). The CDR3 is 14 amino acids. This chain's CDR3 is CSASGGTGGYEQYF. In DNA form, the CDR3 reads TGCAGTGCTAGTGGAGGGACAGGGGGCTACGAGCAGTACTTC.

This clonotype has a handful of counts. The CDR3 protein is CASATGTGNNEQFF. CDR3 nucleotides: TGTGCCAGCGCGACCGGGACAGGCAACAATGAGCAGTTCTTC. The chain is built from TRBV9 and TRBJ2-1; 8 nucleotides line up with TRBD1. Trimming removed 7 bases from V and 5 bases from J; junction bases left unmatched: 8. The germline V gene encodes CDR1 SGDLS and CDR2 YYNGEE. CDR3 length: 14 residues.

This clonotype showed up just a few times. The chain employs TRBV2 and TRBJ2-7; no reliable D call. Trimming took off 2 bases at V and 2 bases at J, with 13 bases between the two ends. The germline V gene encodes CDR1 SNHLY and CDR2 FYNNEI. The CDR3 contains 15 residues. CDR3 nucleotides: TGTGCCAGCAGTGAAAAGGTTTCGCTGACCTACGAGCAGTACTTC. This translates into CASSEKVSLTYEQYF. The complete variable domain, with remaining parts taken from reference TRBV2 and TRBJ2-7, reads EPEVTQTPSHQVTQMGQEVILRCVPISNHLYFYWYRQILGQKVEFLVSFYNNEISEKSEIFDDQFSVERPDGSNFTLKIRSTKLEDSAMYFCASSEKVSLTYEQYFGPGTRLTVT.

This clonotype showed up many times. The chain has TRBV20-1 and TRBJ1-1; D gene uncertain. The V end lost 4 bases, the J end lost 0 bases, and 15 bases lay between the germline ends. Germline CDR1 is DFQATT and CDR2 is SNEGSKA (reference sequence). CDR3 length: 15 amino acids. Written as DNA, the CDR3 is TGCAGTGCTAAAAGAGTTGACAAGTTGAACACTGAAGCTTTCTTT. This codes for CSAKRVDKLNTEAFF.

This clonotype was seen many times. The CDR3 loop reads CSARGGTGARTDTQYF. The CDR3 region has the DNA TGCAGTGCTAGAGGAGGGACAGGGGCCCGCACAGATACGCAGTATTTT. This chain links TRBV20-1 with TRBJ2-3, with 10 bases fitting TRBD1. Germline V gene lookup returns CDR1 DFQATT and CDR2 SNEGSKA (reference sequence). The CDR3 totals 16 residues. V gave up 1 base and J gave up 1 base; unmatched junction bases: 5.

There are many counts of this clonotype. J is TRBJ2-1 and V is TRBV6-5, with D perhaps given as TRBD1 or TRBD2 (5 bases each). The V end was cut by 1 base, the J end by 7 bases, with 20 bases between. This CDR3 region has 17 residues. Germline CDR1 MNHEY, CDR2 SVGAGI. In DNA form, the CDR3 reads TGTGCCAGCAGTTACTTGAAGGGAGCCAACCCAGGGAATGAGCAGTTCTTC. Its translation: CASSYLKGANPGNEQFF.

V gene TRBV28 combines with J gene TRBJ2-1, with a possible D match to TRBD1 (6 bases). The V end lost 4 bases, the J end lost 0 bases, and 10 bases lay between the germline ends. CDR3 length equals 15 residues. CDR1 MDHEN and CDR2 SYDVKM come from the germline V gene. CDR3 sequence: CASSSGASSYNEQFF. CDR3 DNA: TGTGCCAGCAGTTCAGGGGCAAGCTCCTACAATGAGCAGTTCTTC.

The chain uses TRBV6-1 and TRBJ1-5; D gene unclear. The CDR3 extends over 13 amino acids. Germline values: CDR1 MNHNS, CDR2 SASEGT. V was cut by 9 bases and J by 0 bases, with 9 bases left in between. The CDR3 nucleotides read TGTGCCAGTCAGCTTTATAGCAATCAGCCCCAGCATTTT. Its translation: CASQLYSNQPQHF.

This clonotype was counted at least ten times. J is TRBJ2-1 and V is TRBV19; TRBD2 might be the D (5 bases). The CDR3 contains 15 residues. Germline CDR1 is LNHDA and CDR2 is SQIVND (reference sequence). The V and J ends lost 4 bases and 4 bases respectively, with 14 bases between them. CDR3 sequence reads: CASSTAAGEYNEQFF. As DNA, the CDR3 is TGTGCCAGTAGTACCGCGGCGGGCGAATACAATGAGCAGTTCTTC.

The V gene is TRBV4-1, the J gene TRBJ2-1; tentatively, D is TRBD1 (7 bases). Trimming pared 6 bases from V and 7 bases from J, leaving 22 bases between. This CDR3 is 16 amino acids long. Per germline, CDR1 MGHRA and CDR2 YSYEKL. The CDR3 DNA reads TGCGCCAGCAGACCTGGACAGGCGGGATGGGGGAATGAGCAGTTCTTC. As protein: CASRPGQAGWGNEQFF.

This clonotype was counted at least ten times. V and J are TRBV12-3 or TRBV12-4 and TRBJ1-1; weak D call: TRBD1 (5 bases). Between the trimmed V and J ends, which lost 6 bases and 1 base, there was a span of 12 bases. The CDR3 loop spans 14 amino acids. CDR3 region: CASREVGGNTEAFF. As DNA, the CDR3 is TGTGCCAGCAGGGAGGTTGGGGGGAACACTGAAGCTTTCTTT.

Worth noting for this clonotype: A much larger clone differs from this one at a single base, so this may be a read error. The V call is TRBV12-3 or TRBV12-4, the J call TRBJ1-1, with 9 bases lining up with TRBD1. V dropped 3 bases and J dropped 3; count of bases not matched to a gene: 2. The CDR3 has 14 amino acids. Here the CDR3 reads CASSFDRGDTEAFF. CDR3 in DNA: TGTGCCAGCAGTTTCGACAGGGGGGACACTGAAGCTTTCTTT.